This TCR beta chain was found in a study of CD8 T cells in Susac syndrome. About the study: Blood was drawn from patients with Susac syndrome. At that point, they were therapy-naive, on corticosteroids, or on intravenous immunoglobulin alone. Findings of the study overall: CD4+ repertoires of Susac syndrome patients lacked detectable clonal expansion.

Random hexamers primed reverse transcription of about 0.5 to 1 ug RNA. TCRdb used MiXCR to reprocess the immunoSEQ multiplex PCR reads, holding one entry per CDR3 protein. Of about 190,000 distinct CDR3 sequences detected, under 97% appear once; the ten largest clones hold roughly 0.098%. Patients with Susac syndrome met diagnostic criteria that were recently defined for definite or probable disease. As to this clonotype: The antigen is undetermined.

V shed 2 bases and J 5 bases; nucleotides not matched to a gene: 3. Germline V CDR1 and CDR2: LGHDT, YNNKEL (reference sequence). The CDR3 runs to 13 residues. Specimen: CD4+ T cells from PBMCs. The chain is built from TRBV3-1 and TRBJ2-7, with 7 bases fitting TRBD1. This TCR derives from a human donor with Susac syndrome. The CDR3 here is CASSQLRGHEQYF. In nucleotides, the CDR3 is TGTGCCAGCAGCCAACTGAGGGGGCACGAGCAGTACTTC.